The clone carrying this T cell receptor beta chain was seen a few times. This specimen comes from a study of T cell changes during pregnancy in multiple sclerosis. Profiling relied on immunoSEQ multiplex PCR, and the TCRdb table lists in-frame clones only, not all of them. The sample lists 35,000 to 50,000 clones, 70% to 90% occurring once. The V end lost 3 bases, the J end lost 1 base, and 4 bases lay between the germline ends. The V gene's germline CDR1 is KGHSH and CDR2 LQKENI. CDR3 size: 13 residues. The genes are TRBV18 and TRBJ1-5; D is ambiguous. This TCR derives from a female donor with multiple sclerosis, enrolled in a pregnancy study. The material was CD4+ T cells from peripheral blood mononuclear cells, obtained after pregnancy. For the CDR3, the DNA is TGTGCCAGCTCACCCCTCAGCAATCAGCCCCAGCATTTT. Protein sequence: CASSPLSNQPQHF.